This T cell receptor beta chain was observed in a study of radiotherapy plus CTLA-4 blockade in lung cancer. Clones were sequenced by immunoSEQ multiplex PCR, and TCRdb holds only the in-frame ones, with some missing. The repertoire has some 110,000 clones, nearly 80% of them found once; the top ten carry roughly 5%. Unmatched junction bases numbered 2, after V lost 6 bases and J lost 3 bases. The CDR3 has 14 residues. Germline V gene sequence: CDR1 LNHDA, CDR2 SQIVND (reference sequence). The origin of this receptor is a human donor with non-small cell lung cancer who had a partial response to radiotherapy plus ipilimumab. The chain has TRBV19 and TRBJ1-2, with TRBD1 matching 12 bases. Sequencing used peripheral blood, obtained from a patient treated with radiotherapy plus ipilimumab. The CDR3 DNA follows: TGTGCCAGTAGGGGGACAGGGGGCGACTATGGCTACACCTTC. Its translation: CASRGTGGDYGYTF. Based on the CDR3 plus reference TRBV19 and TRBJ1-2, the full variable domain is DGGITQSPKYLFRKEGQNVTLSCEQNLNHDAMYWYRQDPGQGLRLIYYSQIVNDFQKGDIAEGYSVSREKKESFPLTVTSAQKNPTAFYLCASRGTGGDYGYTFGSGTRLTVV.